This TCR beta chain was observed in a study of T cell changes during pregnancy in multiple sclerosis. In germline, CDR1 is DFQATT, CDR2 SNEGSKA (reference sequence). This CDR3 region has 11 residues. J was trimmed by 6 bases and V by 6 bases; bases with no gene match: 1. TCRdb keeps only in-frame clones here, not all; method: immunoSEQ multiplex PCR. Altogether 55,000 to 70,000 clones are present, about 90% being singletons, with the ten largest covering 1.3% to 1.5%. The chain links TRBV20-1 to TRBJ2-7, with 11 nucleotides matching TRBD2. The sample in question was peripheral blood, obtained in the third trimester of pregnancy. The receptor was isolated from a female donor in good health, enrolled as a control in a pregnancy study. The CDR3 sequence is CSAGLAGEQYF. The CDR3 bases are TGCAGTGCCGGACTAGCGGGCGAGCAGTACTTC.